The 6 T cell receptor beta chains reported below all come from one sample, sequenced in a study of sequential checkpoint blockade in melanoma. Treatment in this sample: randomized to nivolumab then ipilimumab (arm A) or the reverse (arm B). Clones were sequenced by immunoSEQ multiplex PCR, and TCRdb holds only the in-frame ones, with some missing. The sample carries more than 30,000 clones, around 32% recorded once. Source: tumor tissue (inferred from file names), taken from a patient given nivolumab and ipilimumab in sequence. These receptors all come from a human donor with melanoma.

The chain couples TRBV19 to TRBJ2-1; 9 nucleotides match TRBD1. V gave up 3 bases and J gave up 7 bases; unmatched junction bases: 16. The CDR3 runs to 18 residues. Germline V gives CDR1 LNHDA, CDR2 SQIVND (reference sequence). DNA of the CDR3: TGTGCCAGTAGTATCGGAGTCCCGGGACAGGGCCAGATTAATGAGCAGTTCTTC. Residues: CASSIGVPGQGQINEQFF.

J is TRBJ2-3 and V is TRBV10-1, with TRBD1 identical over 8 bases. CDR3 length: 17 residues. Germline V gene lookup returns CDR1 WNHNN and CDR2 SYGVQD (reference sequence). V shed 6 bases and J 5 bases; nucleotides not matched to a gene: 16. The CDR3 loop reads CASRTPGGHPAGDTQYF. CDR3 nucleotide sequence: TGCGCCAGCAGGACCCCAGGGGGCCACCCCGCGGGAGATACGCAGTATTTT.

This clone was recorded once. The genes are TRBV25-1 and TRBJ2-5; the D gene is possibly TRBD2 (7 bases). The CDR3 has 13 amino acids. The germline V and J ends were trimmed by 6 bases and 5 bases, with 13 bases remaining between them. CDR1 MGHDK and CDR2 SYGVNS come from the germline V gene. The CDR3 loop is CASSRGGGETQYF. The CDR3 DNA sequence: TGTGCCAGCAGCCGGGGAGGGGGGGAGACCCAGTACTTC.

The J gene is TRBJ2-3, the V gene TRBV30; the D is unclear. V was pared by 3 bases and J by 8 bases, with 12 bases between. CDR1 and CDR2 from the germline V gene are GTSNPN and SVGIG (reference sequence). The CDR3 is 12 residues long. CDR3 protein: CAWRALAATQYF. Written as DNA, the CDR3 is TGTGCCTGGAGGGCCTTGGCCGCTACGCAGTATTTT.

This chain links TRBV9 with TRBJ2-3; TRBD2 agrees at 8 bases. This CDR3 is built from 16 residues. Germline V CDR1 and CDR2: SGDLS, YYNGEE. J lost 6 bases, V lost 2 bases, and 11 bases had no gene match. In DNA form, the CDR3 reads TGTGCCAGCAGCGTCGCGTTCTGGGCTAGCGGGGATACGCAGTATTTT. Encoded protein: CASSVAFWASGDTQYF.

This chain links TRBV4-1 with TRBJ1-5; D gene unclear. Germline V gives CDR1 MGHRA, CDR2 YSYEKL. This CDR3 has 16 amino acids. Deletions cut 1 base from V and 1 base from J, with 11 bases between. The CDR3 protein is CASSQVPSPSNQPQHF. CDR3 DNA: TGCGCCAGCAGCCAAGTCCCCAGCCCCAGCAATCAGCCCCAGCATTTT.